This T cell receptor beta chain came from a study of T-cell reconstitution after alpha-beta-depleted transplantation in children. Unique molecular identifiers were used to barcode this TCRbeta library. Each CDR3 protein is one row after TCRdb ran MiXCR on the PCR reads. In the table there are about 540,000 distinct CDR3 sequences, about 17% of which are singletons. CDR3 length equals 17 residues. The trim removed 4 bases at V and 2 bases at J, leaving 11 bases unmatched. The germline CDR1 and CDR2 sequences are MNHEY and SMNVEV (reference sequence). This clonotype was observed a few times. Material: PBMCs from the stem cell graft donor, obtained from the stem cell graft. The source of this sequence is a human donor who donated a stem cell graft to a child with acute lymphoblastic leukemia. The chain carries TRBV27 and TRBJ2-1; 7 bases are a match to TRBD2. The DNA of the CDR3 is TGTGCCAGCAGTTGGGTCGATAGCGGGCCCGCCTACAATGAGCAGTTCTTC. Translation: CASSWVDSGPAYNEQFF.